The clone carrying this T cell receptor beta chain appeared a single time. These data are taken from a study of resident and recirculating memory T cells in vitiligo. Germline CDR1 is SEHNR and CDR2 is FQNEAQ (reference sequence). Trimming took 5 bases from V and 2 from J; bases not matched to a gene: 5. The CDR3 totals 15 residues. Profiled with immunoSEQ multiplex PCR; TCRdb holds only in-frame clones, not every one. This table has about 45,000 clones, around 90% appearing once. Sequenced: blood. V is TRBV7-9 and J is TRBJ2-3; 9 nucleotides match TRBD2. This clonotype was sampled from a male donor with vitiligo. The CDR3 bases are TGTGCCAGCAGCGCGACTAGCGGATACACAGATACGCAGTATTTT. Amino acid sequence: CASSATSGYTDTQYF.